Included here is one T cell receptor (beta chain) sequence, with context. This entry belongs to a study of PD-L1 blockade in urothelial cancer. Study-level background: Men with urothelial cancer arising in the bladder made up about 90% of the roughly 29 patients. Across blood samples, T cells had a median count of about 140,000.

The assay was immunoSEQ multiplex PCR, and TCRdb's table has in-frame clones only and misses some. The table lists some 40,000 clones, 75% to 95% of them singletons, with 8.3% in the top ten. Anywhere from 1 to 8 samples came from each patient, spanning pretreatment and on-treatment. The sequenced sample was PBMCs, obtained around atezolizumab (anti-PD-L1) treatment. This TCR derives from a man between 65 and 85 years old with urothelial cancer.

CDR3 residues: CAIQIRGPSGRAYEQYF. CDR3 DNA sequence: TGTGCCATCCAGATAAGGGGGCCTAGCGGGAGAGCCTACGAGCAGTACTTC. The chain is built from TRBV2 and TRBJ2-7; 10 bases fit TRBD2. This CDR3 contains 17 residues. The germline CDR1 and CDR2 sequences are SNHLY and FYNNEI. V lost 10 bases, J lost 2 bases, and 17 bases stayed unmatched.